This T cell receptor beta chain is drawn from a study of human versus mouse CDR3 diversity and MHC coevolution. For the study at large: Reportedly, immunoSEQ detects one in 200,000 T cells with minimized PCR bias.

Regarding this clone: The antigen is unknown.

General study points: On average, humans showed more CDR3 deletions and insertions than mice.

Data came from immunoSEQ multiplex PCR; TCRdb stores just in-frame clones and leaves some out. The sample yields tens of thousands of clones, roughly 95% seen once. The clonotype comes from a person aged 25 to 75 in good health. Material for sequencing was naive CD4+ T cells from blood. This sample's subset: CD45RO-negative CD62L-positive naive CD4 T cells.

DNA of the CDR3: TGTGCCAGCTCACCGAGGCTAGCGGGAGATATTGAGCAGTTCTTC. This translates into CASSPRLAGDIEQFF. The rearrangement uses TRBV18 and TRBJ2-1; 10 bases are shared with TRBD2. V lost 3 bases and J lost 9; bases outside the gene matches: 8. The CDR3 runs 15 residues. The germline CDR1 and CDR2 sequences are KGHSH and LQKENI.